The source of this TCR beta chain is a study of CD4 T cells in relation to SARS-CoV-2 and coronaviruses. Study at large: The HLA restriction of the shared crossreactive spike epitopes was mapped.

This CDR3 is 14 amino acids long. Germline CDR1 and CDR2: GTSNPN and SVGIG (reference sequence). Trimming pared 0 bases from V and 2 bases from J, leaving 11 bases between. CD4+ T cells from unexposed donors were obtained before the COVID-19 pandemic (2011-2018). Sequenced by immunoSEQ multiplex PCR; TCRdb stores in-frame clones only, minus some. This table holds around 69,000 clones, 94% found once. The genes are TRBV30 and TRBJ2-7, with D tentatively TRBD2 (5 bases). This receptor was identified in a human donor in good health. Input material: naive CD4+ T cells from PBMCs. Subset of the sample: naive CD4+ T cells isolated by negative enrichment. Here the CDR3 reads CAWSVLGQAYEQYF. CDR3 nucleotides: TGTGCCTGGAGTGTACTAGGCCAGGCCTACGAGCAGTACTTC.